This entry features one T cell receptor (beta chain) sequence. The CDR3 has 14 residues. Losses at the gene ends were 2 bases for V and 8 bases for J; bases not matched to a gene: 5. The germline V gene has CDR1 MNHEY and CDR2 SMNVEV (reference sequence). The data derive from a study of control samples from healthy donors and cancer patients. Libraries were prepared by immunoSEQ multiplex PCR; TCRdb keeps only in-frame clonotypes and omits some of them. There are 90,000 to 130,000 clones in the sample; just under 85% occur only once, and 6% to 8% lies in the top ten. The TCR was taken from a man younger than 35 in good health. The chain combines TRBV27 with TRBJ2-2; 7 positions match TRBD1. Sequenced material: blood. The CDR3 DNA reads as TGTGCCAGCAGTTTACGTGGACAGGCGGGGGAGCTGTTTTTT. Protein: CASSLRGQAGELFF.